This T cell receptor beta chain was profiled in a study of blood T cell repertoires in COVID-19. In the study overall: The United States, Italy and Spain supplied acute and convalescent COVID-19 samples. Nucleic acid was either cDNA or gDNA, and it came from T cells, B-cell-depleted T cells, or PBMCs.

In germline, CDR1 is SGHRS, CDR2 YFSETQ. The V end was cut by 1 base, the J end by 2 bases, with 10 bases between. This CDR3 spans 15 amino acids. This table comes from immunoSEQ multiplex PCR, and its TCRdb copy is limited to in-frame clones, with some not included. This repertoire shows tens of thousands of clones, about nine tenths found once; its top ten account for roughly 3.7%. The sequence was collected from a man aged 40-50 years with COVID-19, enrolled during active disease. V is TRBV5-1 and J is TRBJ2-1, with D possibly TRBD2 on 5 matching bases. Sequencing was performed on peripheral blood. The CDR3 coding sequence is TGCGCCAGCAGCTTGTCTTCCGGGACCTACAATGAGCAGTTCTTC. Its translation: CASSLSSGTYNEQFF.